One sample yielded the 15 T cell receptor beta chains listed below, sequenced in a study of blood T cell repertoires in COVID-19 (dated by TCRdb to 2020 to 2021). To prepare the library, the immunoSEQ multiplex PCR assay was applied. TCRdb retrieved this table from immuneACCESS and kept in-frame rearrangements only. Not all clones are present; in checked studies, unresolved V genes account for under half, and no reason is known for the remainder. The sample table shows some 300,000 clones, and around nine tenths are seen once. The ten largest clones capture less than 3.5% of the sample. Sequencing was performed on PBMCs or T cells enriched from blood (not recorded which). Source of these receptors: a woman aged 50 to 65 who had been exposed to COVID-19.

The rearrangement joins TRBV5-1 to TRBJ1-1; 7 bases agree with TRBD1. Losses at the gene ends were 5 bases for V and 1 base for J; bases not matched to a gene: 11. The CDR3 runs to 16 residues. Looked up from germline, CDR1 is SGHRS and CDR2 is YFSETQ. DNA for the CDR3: TGCGCCAGCAGGCTCGACAGGGAAGCATGGAACACTGAAGCTTTCTTT. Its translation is CASRLDREAWNTEAFF. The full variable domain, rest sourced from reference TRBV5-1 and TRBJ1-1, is KAGVTQTPRYLIKTRGQQVTLSCSPISGHRSVSWYQQTPGQGLQFLFEYFSETQRNKGNFPGRFSGRQFSNSRSEMNVSTLELGDSALYLCASRLDREAWNTEAFFGQGTRLTVV.

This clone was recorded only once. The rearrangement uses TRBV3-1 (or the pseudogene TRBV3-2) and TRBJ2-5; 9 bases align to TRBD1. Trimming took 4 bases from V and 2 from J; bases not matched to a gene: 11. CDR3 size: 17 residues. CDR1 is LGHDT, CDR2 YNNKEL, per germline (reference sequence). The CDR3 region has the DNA TGTGCCAGCAGCCGCAAACAGGGGGCGTATACTCAAGAGACCCAGTACTTC. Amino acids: CASSRKQGAYTQETQYF.

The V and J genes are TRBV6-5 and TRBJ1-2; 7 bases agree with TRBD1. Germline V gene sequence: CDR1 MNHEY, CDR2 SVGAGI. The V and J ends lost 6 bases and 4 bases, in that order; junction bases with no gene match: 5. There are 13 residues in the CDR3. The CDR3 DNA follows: TGTGCCAGCAGAGGGGGCGGGGCCTATGGCTACACCTTC. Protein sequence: CASRGGGAYGYTF.

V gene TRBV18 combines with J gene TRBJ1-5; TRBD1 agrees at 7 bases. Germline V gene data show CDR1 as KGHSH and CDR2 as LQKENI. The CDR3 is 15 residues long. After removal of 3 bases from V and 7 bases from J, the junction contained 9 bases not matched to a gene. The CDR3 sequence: CASSPRQGGGQPQHF. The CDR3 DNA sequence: TGTGCCAGCTCACCGCGTCAGGGGGGAGGACAGCCCCAGCATTTT.

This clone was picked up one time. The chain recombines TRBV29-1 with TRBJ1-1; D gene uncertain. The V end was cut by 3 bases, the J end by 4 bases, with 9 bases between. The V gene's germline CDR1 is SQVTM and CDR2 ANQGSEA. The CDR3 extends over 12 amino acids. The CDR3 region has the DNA TGCAGCGTTGACGGGGAGGGCACTGAAGCTTTCTTT. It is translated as CSVDGEGTEAFF.

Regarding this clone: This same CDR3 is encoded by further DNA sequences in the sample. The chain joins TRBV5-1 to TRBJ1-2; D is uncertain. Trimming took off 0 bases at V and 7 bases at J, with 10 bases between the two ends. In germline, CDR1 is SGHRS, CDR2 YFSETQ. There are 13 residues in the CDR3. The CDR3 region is CASSLAARSGYTF. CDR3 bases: TGCGCCAGCAGCTTGGCCGCCCGCAGTGGCTACACCTTC.

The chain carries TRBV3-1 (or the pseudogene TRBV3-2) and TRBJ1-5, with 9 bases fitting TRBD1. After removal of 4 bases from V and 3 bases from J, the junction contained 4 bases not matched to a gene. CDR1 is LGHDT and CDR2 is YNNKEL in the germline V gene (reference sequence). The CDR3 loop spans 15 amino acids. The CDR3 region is CASSRGQGYNQPQHF. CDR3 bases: TGTGCCAGCAGCCGGGGACAGGGTTACAATCAGCCCCAGCATTTT.

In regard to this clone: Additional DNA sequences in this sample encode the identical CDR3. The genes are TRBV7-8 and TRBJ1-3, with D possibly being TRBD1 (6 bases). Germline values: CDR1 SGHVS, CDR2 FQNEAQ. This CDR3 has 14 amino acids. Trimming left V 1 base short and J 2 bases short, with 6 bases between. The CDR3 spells CASSLGTAGNTIYF. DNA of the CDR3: TGTGCCAGCAGCTTAGGGACAGCTGGAAACACCATATATTTT.

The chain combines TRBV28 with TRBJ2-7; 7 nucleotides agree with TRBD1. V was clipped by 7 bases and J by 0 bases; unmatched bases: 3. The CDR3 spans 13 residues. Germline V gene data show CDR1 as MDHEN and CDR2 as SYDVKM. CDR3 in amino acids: CASTGQVSYEQYF. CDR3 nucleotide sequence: TGTGCCAGCACTGGACAGGTCTCCTACGAGCAGTACTTC.

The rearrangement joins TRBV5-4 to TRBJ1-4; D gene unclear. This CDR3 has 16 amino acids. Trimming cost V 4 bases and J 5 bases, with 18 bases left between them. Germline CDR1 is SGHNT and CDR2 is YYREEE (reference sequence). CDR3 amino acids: CASSVSMNGMNEKLFF. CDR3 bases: TGTGCCAGCAGCGTCTCGATGAACGGTATGAATGAAAAACTGTTTTTT.

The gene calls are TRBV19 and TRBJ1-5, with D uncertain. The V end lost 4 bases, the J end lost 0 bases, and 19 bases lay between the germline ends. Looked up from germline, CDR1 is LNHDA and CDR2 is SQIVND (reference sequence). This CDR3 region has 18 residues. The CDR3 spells CASSTTSSRPDSNQPQHF. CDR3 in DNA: TGTGCCAGTAGTACCACCTCTAGTAGACCCGATAGCAATCAGCCCCAGCATTTT.

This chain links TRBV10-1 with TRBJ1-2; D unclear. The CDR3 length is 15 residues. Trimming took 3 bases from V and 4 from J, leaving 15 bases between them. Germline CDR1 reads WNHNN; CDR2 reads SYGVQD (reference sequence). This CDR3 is CASSDPGVKSYGYTF. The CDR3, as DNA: TGCGCCAGCAGTGATCCGGGTGTTAAATCCTATGGCTACACCTTC.

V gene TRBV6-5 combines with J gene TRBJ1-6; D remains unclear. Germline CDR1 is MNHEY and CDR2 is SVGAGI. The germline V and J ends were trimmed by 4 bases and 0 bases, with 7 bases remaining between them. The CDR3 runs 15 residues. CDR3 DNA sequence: TGTGCCAGCAGTTTGATGAGCTCCTATAATTCACCCCTCCACTTT. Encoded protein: CASSLMSSYNSPLHF.

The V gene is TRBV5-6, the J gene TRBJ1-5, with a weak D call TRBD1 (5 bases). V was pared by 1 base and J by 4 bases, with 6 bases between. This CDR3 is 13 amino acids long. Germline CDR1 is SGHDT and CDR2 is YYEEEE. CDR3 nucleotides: TGTGCCAGCAGCTTGCCAGGGAATCAGCCCCAGCATTTT. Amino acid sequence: CASSLPGNQPQHF. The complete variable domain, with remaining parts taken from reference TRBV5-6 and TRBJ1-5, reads DAGVTQSPTHLIKTRGQQVTLRCSPKSGHDTVSWYQQALGQGPQFIFQYYEEEERQRGNFPDRFSGHQFPNYSSELNVNALLLGDSALYLCASSLPGNQPQHFGDGTRLSIL.

In DNA form, the CDR3 reads TGTGCCAGCAGTCAGGACAGAGGAGGCGGGGAGCTGTTTTTT. Protein product: CASSQDRGGGELFF. This chain links TRBV6-2 or TRBV6-3 with TRBJ2-2; weak D call: TRBD1 (6 bases). V lost 5 bases and J lost 7, with 14 bases in between. CDR3 length: 14 residues. The germline CDR1 and CDR2 sequences are MNHEY and SVGEGT.